What follows describes a single T cell receptor (beta chain). Its antigen is as yet unknown. This sample was included in a study of long-term antiretroviral therapy in people with HIV. Whole-study results and caveats: Pre-ART expanded TRB clones stayed dominant throughout, though often decreasing after ART. Post-treatment diversity went higher with ART but stayed below transplant donor controls.

Trimming removed 4 bases at V and 2 bases at J, with 18 bases between. CDR1 and CDR2 (germline): SGHDN, FVKESK. The CDR3 runs 16 residues. They ran version v3.0 of the immunoSEQ assay at survey level. Measured with immunoSEQ multiplex PCR; TCRdb has only the in-frame clones, and not every one. This table holds 15,000 to 20,000 clones, about four fifths found once. Every specimen provided 1-10 million cryopreserved PBMC before DNA extraction took place. The material sequenced was unsorted PBMCs, taken 0.9 years after starting antiretroviral therapy. The sequence derives from a man in his late teens or twenties with HIV. The rearrangement joins TRBV14 to TRBJ2-7; no clear D. CDR3 in DNA: TGTGCCAGCAGCCCCCTGTCCGATCTCTCACCCTACGAGCAGTACTTC. Translation gives CASSPLSDLSPYEQYF.